This TCR beta chain is drawn from a study of T cell responses to AZD1222 COVID-19 vaccine (dated by TCRdb to 2020 to 2022). The study in broad terms: TCR sequencing was performed for fewer than 250 trial participants, of whom about 210 were given two doses of AZD1222 and 26 were given two doses of MenACWY control vaccine. Trial participants were enrolled into age subgroups of 18-55, 56-69 and 70-plus years, which contained about 160, 30 and 59 TCR-sequenced participants, respectively. Paper-wide results and their limitations: Epitopes outside the regions mutated in the B.1.351 and B.1.1.7 variants were reportedly recognized by nearly half of the unique spike-specific TCRs. Conclusions about previously exposed vaccinees were limited because only six AZD1222 recipients were SARS-CoV-2 seropositive at baseline. The 56-69-year group was small, and its depth increase did not reach significance, likely because of low power. The whole spike protein was spanned by vaccine-associated CD4 TCRs, and dominant responses were seen in regions 160-218 and 743-854. Most participants were white British and females outnumbered males, and the authors suggested that clonal diversity may have been underestimated. Because no day 14 peak-response samples were available, the repertoires could be characterized only after the peak T cell response. After two AZD1222 doses, both the breadth and the depth of spike-specific TCRs were significantly higher than at day 0 and than in MenACWY recipients.

The CDR3 regions of human TCRbeta chains were subjected to immunosequencing. The original pipeline was this. TCRs in the repertoires were matched against a reference library of SARS-CoV-2-specific TCRs that had been generated with the MIRA antigen-specificity platform. Breadth was defined as the fraction of unique TCRs that were SARS-CoV-2-associated. Depth was defined as the fraction of total T cells that were SARS-CoV-2-associated. Each spike-specific TCR was assigned to its reactive spike region and to a CD4 or CD8 class using the MIRA data. Log10-transformed breadth and depth values were compared by one-way ANOVA with Sidak's multiple comparisons tests. TCRdb's version of the immuneACCESS table is confined to in-frame rearrangements and falls short of the full clone set. An unresolved V gene accounts for under half of the shortfall where checked; the remainder is of unknown origin. V and J calls and clone size are those listed in that table; D and trimming were worked out from the DNA. This sample is represented by 95,000 to 150,000 clones; approximately 92% of them were singletons. The ten largest clones capture 4.2% of the sample.

CDR1 MDHEN and CDR2 SYDVKM are derived from the germline V gene. The germline ends are 16 bases apart after V is trimmed by 7 bases and J by 5 bases. The CDR3 spans 14 residues, from the cysteine through the phenylalanine. The kept DNA is CDR3 alone, 42 bases in frame from the first base. The time point label here, explained by the study, means: about 28 days (+/-7) after the second vaccine dose. Interpreted using the paper, the treatment or condition label stands for: meningococcal conjugate vaccine given as trial control. Samples from vaccinated people were obtained from the UK trials COV001 and COV002, which included a single-blind randomized controlled phase 2/3 trial of AZD1222 (ChAdOx1 nCoV-19) in healthy adults. For TCRbeta chain sequencing, PBMC samples were collected from trial participants at day 0 and at day 28 after the second dose. A word on this clone: The antigen it binds to is not known. Qualities for individual bases were not recorded, and no much larger clone is one base off.

Sequenced here: peripheral blood, sampled 28 days after the second dose of the MenACWY control vaccine. This receptor was obtained from an adult who received the MenACWY meningococcal vaccine as a control. The receptor chain draws on TRBV28 and TRBJ2-3; no D segment can be confidently identified. For the CDR3, the sequence is CASNPNAKGDTQYF. The nucleotide sequence reads as follows: TGTGCCAGCAATCCAAACGCGAAGGGAGATACGCAGTATTTT.